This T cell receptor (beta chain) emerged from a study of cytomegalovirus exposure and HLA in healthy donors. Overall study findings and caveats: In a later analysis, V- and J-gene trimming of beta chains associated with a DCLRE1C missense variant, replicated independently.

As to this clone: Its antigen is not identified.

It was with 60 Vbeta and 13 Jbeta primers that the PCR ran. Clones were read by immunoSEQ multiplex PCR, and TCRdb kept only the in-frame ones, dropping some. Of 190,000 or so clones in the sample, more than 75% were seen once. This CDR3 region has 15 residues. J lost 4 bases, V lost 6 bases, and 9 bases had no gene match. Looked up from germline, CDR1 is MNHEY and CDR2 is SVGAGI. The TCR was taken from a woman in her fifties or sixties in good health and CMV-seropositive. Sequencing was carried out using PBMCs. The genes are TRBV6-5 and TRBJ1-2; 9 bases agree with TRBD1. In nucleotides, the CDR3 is TGTGCCAGCAGCGCTCCGGGACAGGGTGGCTATGGCTACACCTTC. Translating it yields CASSAPGQGGYGYTF.